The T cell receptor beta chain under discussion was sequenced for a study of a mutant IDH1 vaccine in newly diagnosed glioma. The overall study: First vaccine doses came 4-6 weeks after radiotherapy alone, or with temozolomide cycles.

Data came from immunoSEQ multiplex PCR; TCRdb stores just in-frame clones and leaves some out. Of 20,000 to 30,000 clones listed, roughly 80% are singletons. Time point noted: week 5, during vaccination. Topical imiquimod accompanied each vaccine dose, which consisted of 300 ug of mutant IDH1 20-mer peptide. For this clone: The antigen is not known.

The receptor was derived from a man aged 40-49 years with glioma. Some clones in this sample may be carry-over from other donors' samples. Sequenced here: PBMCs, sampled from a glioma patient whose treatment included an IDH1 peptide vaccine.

The chain's CDR3 is CASSLDPVQPQHF. For the CDR3, the DNA is TGTGCCAGCAGCCTGGACCCGGTCCAGCCCCAGCATTTT. The rearrangement links TRBV7-2 to TRBJ1-5; D gene unclear. Germline V gene lookup returns CDR1 SGHTA and CDR2 FQGNSA. Between the trimmed V and J ends, which lost 5 bases and 7 bases, there was a span of 12 bases. This CDR3 is built from 13 residues.